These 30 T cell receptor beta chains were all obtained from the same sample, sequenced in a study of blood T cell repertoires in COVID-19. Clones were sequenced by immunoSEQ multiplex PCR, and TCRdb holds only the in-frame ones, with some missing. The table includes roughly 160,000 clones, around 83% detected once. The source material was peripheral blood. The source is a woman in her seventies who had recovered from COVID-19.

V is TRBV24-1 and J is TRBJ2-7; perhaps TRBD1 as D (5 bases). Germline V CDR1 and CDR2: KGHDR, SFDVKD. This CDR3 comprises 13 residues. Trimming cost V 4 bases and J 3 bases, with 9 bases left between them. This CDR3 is CATSDIRGYEQYF. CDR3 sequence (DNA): TGTGCCACCAGTGACATAAGGGGCTACGAGCAGTACTTC.

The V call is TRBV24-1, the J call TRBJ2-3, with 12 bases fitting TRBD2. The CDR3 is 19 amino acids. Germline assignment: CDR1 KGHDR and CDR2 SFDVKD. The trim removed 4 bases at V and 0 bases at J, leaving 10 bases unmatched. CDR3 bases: TGTGCCACCAGTGACGCCTCTAGCGGGGGGGCCCCTAGCACAGATACGCAGTATTTT. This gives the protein CATSDASSGGAPSTDTQYF.

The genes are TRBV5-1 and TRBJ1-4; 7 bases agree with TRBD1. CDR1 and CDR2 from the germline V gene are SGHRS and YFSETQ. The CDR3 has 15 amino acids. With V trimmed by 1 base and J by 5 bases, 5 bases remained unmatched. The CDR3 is CASSLLGTANEKLFF. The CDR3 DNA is TGCGCCAGCAGCTTGTTGGGGACAGCGAATGAAAAACTGTTTTTT.

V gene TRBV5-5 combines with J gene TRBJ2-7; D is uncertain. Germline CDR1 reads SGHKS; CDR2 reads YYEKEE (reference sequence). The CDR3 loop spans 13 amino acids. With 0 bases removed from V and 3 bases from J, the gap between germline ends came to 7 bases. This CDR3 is CASSLAPGYEQYF. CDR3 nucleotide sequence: TGTGCCAGCAGCTTGGCGCCAGGCTACGAGCAGTACTTC. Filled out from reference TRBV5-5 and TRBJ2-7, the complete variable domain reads DAGVTQSPTHLIKTRGQQVTLRCSPISGHKSVSWYQQVLGQGPQFIFQYYEKEERGRGNFPDRFSARQFPNYSSELNVNALLLGDSALYLCASSLAPGYEQYFGPGTRLTVT.

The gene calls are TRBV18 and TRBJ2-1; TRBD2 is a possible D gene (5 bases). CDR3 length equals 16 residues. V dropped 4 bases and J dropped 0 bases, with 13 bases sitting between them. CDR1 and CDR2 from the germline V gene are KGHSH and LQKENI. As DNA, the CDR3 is TGTGCCAGCTCACTATCCAGCGGTTCCTCCTACAATGAGCAGTTCTTC. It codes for CASSLSSGSSYNEQFF.

In DNA form, the CDR3 reads TGTGCCAGTAACCTTGGGACTAGCGGGGGTGAGCAGTTCTTC. This sequence encodes CASNLGTSGGEQFF. This chain uses TRBV19 with TRBJ2-1, with 14 bases lining up with TRBD2. This CDR3 is 14 amino acids long. Germline loops: CDR1 LNHDA, CDR2 SQIVND (reference sequence). The ends lost 7 bases at V and 9 bases at J; junction bases unmatched: 5.

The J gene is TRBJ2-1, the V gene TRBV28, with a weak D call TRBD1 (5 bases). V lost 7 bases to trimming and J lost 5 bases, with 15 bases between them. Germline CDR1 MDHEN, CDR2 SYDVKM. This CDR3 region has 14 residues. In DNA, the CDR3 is TGTGCCAGCATCCACTCGTGGGGCGACAATGAGCAGTTCTTC. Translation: CASIHSWGDNEQFF.

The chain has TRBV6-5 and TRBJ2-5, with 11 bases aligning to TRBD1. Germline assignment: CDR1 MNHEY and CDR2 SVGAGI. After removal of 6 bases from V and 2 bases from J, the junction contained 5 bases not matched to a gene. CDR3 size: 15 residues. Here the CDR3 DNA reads TGTGCCAGCAGCGGAGGGACAGGGGGACAAGAGACCCAGTACTTC. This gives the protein CASSGGTGGQETQYF.

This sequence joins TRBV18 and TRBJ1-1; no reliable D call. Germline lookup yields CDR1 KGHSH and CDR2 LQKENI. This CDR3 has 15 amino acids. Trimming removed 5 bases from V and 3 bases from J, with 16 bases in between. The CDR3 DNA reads TGTGCCAGCTCAGTAGGCGCGGGATGGGACACTGAAGCTTTCTTT. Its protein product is CASSVGAGWDTEAFF.

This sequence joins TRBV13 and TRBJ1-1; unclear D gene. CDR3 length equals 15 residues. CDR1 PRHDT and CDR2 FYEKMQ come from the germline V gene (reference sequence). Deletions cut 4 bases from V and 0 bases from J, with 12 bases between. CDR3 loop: CASSSRGRLNTEAFF. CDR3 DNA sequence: TGTGCCAGCAGCTCACGCGGGCGGCTGAACACTGAAGCTTTCTTT.

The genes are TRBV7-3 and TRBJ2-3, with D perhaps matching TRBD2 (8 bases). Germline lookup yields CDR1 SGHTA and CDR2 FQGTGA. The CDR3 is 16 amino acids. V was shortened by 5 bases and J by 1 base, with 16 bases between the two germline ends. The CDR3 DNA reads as TGTGCCAGCAGCCCGGGAGGGGGCGGGGGCACAGATACGCAGTATTTT. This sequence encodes CASSPGGGGGTDTQYF. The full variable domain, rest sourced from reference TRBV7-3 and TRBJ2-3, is GAGVSQTPSNKVTEKGKYVELRCDPISGHTALYWYRQSLGQGPEFLIYFQGTGAADDSGLPNDRFFAVRPEGSVSTLKIQRTERGDSAVYLCASSPGGGGGTDTQYFGPGTRLTVL.

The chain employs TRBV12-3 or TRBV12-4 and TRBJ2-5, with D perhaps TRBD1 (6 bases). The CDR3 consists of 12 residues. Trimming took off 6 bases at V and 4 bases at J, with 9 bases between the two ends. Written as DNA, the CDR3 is TGTGCCAGCAGCCAAGGGGGAGAGACCCAGTACTTC. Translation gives CASSQGGETQYF.

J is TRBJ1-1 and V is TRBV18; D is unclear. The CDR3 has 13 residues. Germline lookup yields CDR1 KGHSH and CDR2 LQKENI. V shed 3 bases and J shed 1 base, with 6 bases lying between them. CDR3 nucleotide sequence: TGTGCCAGCTCACCGAGCCAGAACACTGAAGCTTTCTTT. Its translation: CASSPSQNTEAFF.

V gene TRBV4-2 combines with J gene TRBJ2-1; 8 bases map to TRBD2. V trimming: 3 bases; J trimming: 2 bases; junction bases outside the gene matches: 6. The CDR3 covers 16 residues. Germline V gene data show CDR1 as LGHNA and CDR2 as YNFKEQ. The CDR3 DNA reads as TGTGCCAGCAGCCACCGCGGGGGGTGCCCCTACAATGAGCAGTTCTTC. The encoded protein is CASSHRGGCPYNEQFF.

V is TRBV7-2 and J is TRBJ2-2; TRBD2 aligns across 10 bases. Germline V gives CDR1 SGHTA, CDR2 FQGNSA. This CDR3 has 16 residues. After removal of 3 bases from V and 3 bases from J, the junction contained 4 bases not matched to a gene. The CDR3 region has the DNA TGTGCCAGCAGCTTCGCTAGCGGGAGAGACACCGGGGAGCTGTTTTTT. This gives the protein CASSFASGRDTGELFF.

The DNA for the CDR3 is TGTGCTAGTGGCCCCGAGGCAGACTACACCGGGGAGCTGTTTTTT. This codes for CASGPEADYTGELFF. The chain is built from TRBV12-5 and TRBJ2-2, with D unclear. CDR1 is LGHNT and CDR2 is FRNRAP in the germline V gene. V lost 6 bases and J 3 bases, leaving 14 bases between the germline ends. The length of the CDR3 is 15 residues.

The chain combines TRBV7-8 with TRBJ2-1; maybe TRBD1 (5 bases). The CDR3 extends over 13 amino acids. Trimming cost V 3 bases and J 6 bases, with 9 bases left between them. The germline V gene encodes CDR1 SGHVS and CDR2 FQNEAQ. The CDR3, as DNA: TGTGCCAGCAGCTTTGGGCAGGGCAATGAGCAGTTCTTC. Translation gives CASSFGQGNEQFF.

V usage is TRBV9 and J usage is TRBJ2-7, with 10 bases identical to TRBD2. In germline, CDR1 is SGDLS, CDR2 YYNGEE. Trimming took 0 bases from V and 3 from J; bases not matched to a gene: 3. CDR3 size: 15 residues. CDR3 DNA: TGTGCCAGCAGCGTAGCTCCTAGCGGGAGCTACGAGCAGTACTTC. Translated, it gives CASSVAPSGSYEQYF.

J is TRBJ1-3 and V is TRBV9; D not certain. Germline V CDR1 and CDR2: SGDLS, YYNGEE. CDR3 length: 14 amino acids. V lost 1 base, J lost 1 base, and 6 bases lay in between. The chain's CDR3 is CASSVMSSGNTIYF. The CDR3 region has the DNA TGTGCCAGCAGCGTAATGTCTTCTGGAAACACCATATATTTT. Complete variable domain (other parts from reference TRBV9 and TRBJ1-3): DSGVTQTPKHLITATGQRVTLRCSPRSGDLSVYWYQQSLDQGLQFLIQYYNGEERAKGNILERFSAQQFPDLHSELNLSSLELGDSALYFCASSVMSSGNTIYFGEGSWLTVV.

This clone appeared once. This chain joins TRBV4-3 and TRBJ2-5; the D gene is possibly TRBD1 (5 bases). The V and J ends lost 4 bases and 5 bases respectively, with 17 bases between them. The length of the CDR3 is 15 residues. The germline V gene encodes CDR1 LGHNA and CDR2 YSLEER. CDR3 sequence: CASSRRAGLGETQYF. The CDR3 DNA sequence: TGCGCCAGCAGCCGCAGGGCAGGGCTGGGGGAGACCCAGTACTTC.

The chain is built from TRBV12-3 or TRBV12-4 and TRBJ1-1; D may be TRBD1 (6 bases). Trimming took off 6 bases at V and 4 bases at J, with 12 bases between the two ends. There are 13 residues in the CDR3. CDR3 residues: CASSPQGGTEAFF. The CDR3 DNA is TGTGCCAGCAGCCCACAGGGCGGCACTGAAGCTTTCTTT.

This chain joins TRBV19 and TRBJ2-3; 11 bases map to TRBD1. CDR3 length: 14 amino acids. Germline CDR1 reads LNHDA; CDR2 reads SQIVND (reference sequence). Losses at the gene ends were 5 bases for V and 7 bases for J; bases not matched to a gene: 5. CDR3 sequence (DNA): TGTGCCAGTAGTTCAGGACAGGGGGCAAATACGCAGTATTTT. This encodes CASSSGQGANTQYF. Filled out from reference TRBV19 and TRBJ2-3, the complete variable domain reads DGGITQSPKYLFRKEGQNVTLSCEQNLNHDAMYWYRQDPGQGLRLIYYSQIVNDFQKGDIAEGYSVSREKKESFPLTVTSAQKNPTAFYLCASSSGQGANTQYFGPGTRLTVL.

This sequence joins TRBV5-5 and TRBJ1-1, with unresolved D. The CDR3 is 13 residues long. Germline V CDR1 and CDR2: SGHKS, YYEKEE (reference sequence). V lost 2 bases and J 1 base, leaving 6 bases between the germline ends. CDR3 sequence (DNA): TGTGCCAGCAGCTTCGTCGGGAACACTGAAGCTTTCTTT. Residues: CASSFVGNTEAFF.

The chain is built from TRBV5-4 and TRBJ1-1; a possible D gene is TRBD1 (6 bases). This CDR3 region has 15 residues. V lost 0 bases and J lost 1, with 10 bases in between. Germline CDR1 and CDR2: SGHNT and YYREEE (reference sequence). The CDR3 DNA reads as TGTGCCAGCAGCTTGGGAAGGGGGAGGAACACTGAAGCTTTCTTT. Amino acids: CASSLGRGRNTEAFF.

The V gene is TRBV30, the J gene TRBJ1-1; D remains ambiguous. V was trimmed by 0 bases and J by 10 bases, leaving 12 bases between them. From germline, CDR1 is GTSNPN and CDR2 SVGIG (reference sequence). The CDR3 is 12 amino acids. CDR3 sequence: CAWSVRGSAAFF. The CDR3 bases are TGTGCCTGGAGTGTGAGAGGGTCGGCAGCTTTCTTT.

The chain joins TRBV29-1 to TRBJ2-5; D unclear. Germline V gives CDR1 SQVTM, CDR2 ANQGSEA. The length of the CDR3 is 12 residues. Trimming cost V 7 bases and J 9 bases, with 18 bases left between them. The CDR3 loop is CSGRSSQTPQYF. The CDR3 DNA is TGCAGCGGTCGCAGTTCCCAAACCCCCCAGTACTTC.

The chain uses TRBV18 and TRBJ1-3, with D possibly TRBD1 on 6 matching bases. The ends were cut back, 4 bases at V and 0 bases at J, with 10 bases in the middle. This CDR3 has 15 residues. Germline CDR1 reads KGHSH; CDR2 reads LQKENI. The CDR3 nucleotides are TGTGCCAGCTCACTCGGGACACCCTCTGGAAACACCATATATTTT. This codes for CASSLGTPSGNTIYF.

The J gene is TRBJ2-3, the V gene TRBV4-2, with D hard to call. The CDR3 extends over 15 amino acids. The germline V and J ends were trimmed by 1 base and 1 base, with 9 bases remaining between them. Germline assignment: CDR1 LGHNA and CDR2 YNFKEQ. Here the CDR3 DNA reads TGTGCCAGCAGCCAAGGTCCCCTAGGCACAGATACGCAGTATTTT. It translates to CASSQGPLGTDTQYF.

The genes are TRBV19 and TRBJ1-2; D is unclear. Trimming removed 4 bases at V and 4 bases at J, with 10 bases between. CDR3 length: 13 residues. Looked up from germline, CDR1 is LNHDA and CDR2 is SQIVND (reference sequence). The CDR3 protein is CASSTTFGYGYTF. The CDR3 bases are TGTGCCAGTAGTACCACCTTCGGCTATGGCTACACCTTC.

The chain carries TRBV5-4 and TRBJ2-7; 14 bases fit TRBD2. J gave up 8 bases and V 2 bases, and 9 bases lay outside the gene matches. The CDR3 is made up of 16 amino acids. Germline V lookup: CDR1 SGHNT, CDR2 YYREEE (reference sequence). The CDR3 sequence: CASSFGGLAGEVKQYF. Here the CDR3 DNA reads TGTGCCAGCAGCTTTGGGGGACTAGCGGGAGAAGTAAAGCAGTACTTC.